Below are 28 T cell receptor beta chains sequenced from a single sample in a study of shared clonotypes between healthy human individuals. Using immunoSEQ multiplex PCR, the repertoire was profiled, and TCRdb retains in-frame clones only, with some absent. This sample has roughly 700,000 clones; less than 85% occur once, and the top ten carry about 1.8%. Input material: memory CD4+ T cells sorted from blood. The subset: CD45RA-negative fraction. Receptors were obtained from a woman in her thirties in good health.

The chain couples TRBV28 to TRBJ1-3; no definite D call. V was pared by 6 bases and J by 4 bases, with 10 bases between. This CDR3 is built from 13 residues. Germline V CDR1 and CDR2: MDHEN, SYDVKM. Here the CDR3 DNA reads TGTGCCAGCAGCACCCCGGGGGGAAACACCATATATTTT. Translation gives CASSTPGGNTIYF.

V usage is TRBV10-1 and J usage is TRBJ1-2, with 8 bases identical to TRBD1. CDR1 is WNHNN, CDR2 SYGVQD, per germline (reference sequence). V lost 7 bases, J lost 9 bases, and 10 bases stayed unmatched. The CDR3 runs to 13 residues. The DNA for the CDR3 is TGCGCCAGCATGGGCAGGGGGCGCGTAAGCTACACCTTC. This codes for CASMGRGRVSYTF.

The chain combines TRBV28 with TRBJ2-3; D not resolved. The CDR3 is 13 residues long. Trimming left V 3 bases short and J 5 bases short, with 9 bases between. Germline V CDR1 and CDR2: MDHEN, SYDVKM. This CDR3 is CASSFRSEDTQYF. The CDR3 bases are TGTGCCAGCAGTTTCAGGAGCGAAGATACGCAGTATTTT.

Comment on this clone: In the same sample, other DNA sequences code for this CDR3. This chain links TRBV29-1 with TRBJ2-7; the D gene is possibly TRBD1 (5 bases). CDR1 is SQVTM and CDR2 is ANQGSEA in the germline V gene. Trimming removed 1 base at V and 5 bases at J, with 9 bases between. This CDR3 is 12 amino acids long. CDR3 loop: CSVEGGADEQYF. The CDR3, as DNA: TGCAGCGTTGAAGGTGGGGCGGACGAGCAGTACTTC.

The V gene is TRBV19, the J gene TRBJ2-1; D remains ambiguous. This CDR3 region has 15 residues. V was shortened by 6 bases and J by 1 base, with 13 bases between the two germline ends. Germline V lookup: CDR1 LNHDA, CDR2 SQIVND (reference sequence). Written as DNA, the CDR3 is TGTGCCAGTAGGTGGCGAGCTGAATCCTACAATGAGCAGTTCTTC. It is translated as CASRWRAESYNEQFF. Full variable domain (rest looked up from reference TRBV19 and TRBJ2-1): DGGITQSPKYLFRKEGQNVTLSCEQNLNHDAMYWYRQDPGQGLRLIYYSQIVNDFQKGDIAEGYSVSREKKESFPLTVTSAQKNPTAFYLCASRWRAESYNEQFFGPGTRLTVL.

The CDR3 DNA reads TGCGCCAGCAGCTTTCAGGGGGATTCCTACGAGCAGTACTTC. Translated: CASSFQGDSYEQYF. The chain links TRBV5-1 to TRBJ2-7; 7 bases are a match to TRBD1. Per germline, CDR1 SGHRS and CDR2 YFSETQ. CDR3 length: 14 residues. V lost 2 bases to trimming and J lost 1 base; unmatched junction nucleotides: 3.

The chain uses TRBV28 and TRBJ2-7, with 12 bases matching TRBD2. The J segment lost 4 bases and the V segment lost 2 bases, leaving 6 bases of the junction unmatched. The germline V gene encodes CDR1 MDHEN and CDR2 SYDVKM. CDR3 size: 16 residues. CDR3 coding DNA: TGTGCCAGCAGTTTACTCGGACTAGCGGGGATTTACGAGCAGTACTTC. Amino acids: CASSLLGLAGIYEQYF. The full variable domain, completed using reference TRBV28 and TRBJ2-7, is DVKVTQSSRYLVKRTGEKVFLECVQDMDHENMFWYRQDPGLGLRLIYFSYDVKMKEKGDIPEGYSVSREKKERFSLILESASTNQTSMYLCASSLLGLAGIYEQYFGPGTRLTVT.

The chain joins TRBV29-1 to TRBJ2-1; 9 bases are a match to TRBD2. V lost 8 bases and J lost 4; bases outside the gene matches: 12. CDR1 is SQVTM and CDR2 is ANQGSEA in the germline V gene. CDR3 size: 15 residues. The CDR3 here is CSSYSTSGIYNEQFF. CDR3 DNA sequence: TGCAGCTCCTACTCGACTAGCGGTATTTACAATGAGCAGTTCTTC.

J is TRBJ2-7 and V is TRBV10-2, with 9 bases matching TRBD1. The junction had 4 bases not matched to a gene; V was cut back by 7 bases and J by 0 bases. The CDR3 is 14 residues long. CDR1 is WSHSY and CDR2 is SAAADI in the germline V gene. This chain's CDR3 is CASNPGQGSYEQYF. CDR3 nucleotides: TGCGCCAGCAATCCGGGACAGGGCTCCTACGAGCAGTACTTC.

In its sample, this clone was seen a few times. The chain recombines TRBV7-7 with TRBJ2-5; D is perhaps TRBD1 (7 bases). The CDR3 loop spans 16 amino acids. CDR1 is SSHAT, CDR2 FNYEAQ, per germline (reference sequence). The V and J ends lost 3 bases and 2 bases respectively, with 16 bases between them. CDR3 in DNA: TGTGCCAGCAGCTTCAGTCTTGCGGGACAGCAAGAGACCCAGTACTTC. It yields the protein CASSFSLAGQQETQYF.

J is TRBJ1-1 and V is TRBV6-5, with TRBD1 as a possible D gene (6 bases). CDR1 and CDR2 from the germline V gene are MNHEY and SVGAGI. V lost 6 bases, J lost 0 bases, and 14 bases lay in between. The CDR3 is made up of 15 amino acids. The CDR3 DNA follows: TGTGCCAGCAGCCACAGGACAGCTCTGAACACTGAAGCTTTCTTT. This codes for CASSHRTALNTEAFF.

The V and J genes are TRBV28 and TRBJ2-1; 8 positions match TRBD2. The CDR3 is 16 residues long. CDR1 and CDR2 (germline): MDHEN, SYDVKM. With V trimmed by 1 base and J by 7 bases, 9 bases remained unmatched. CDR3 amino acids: CASSLFLAGGWNEQFF. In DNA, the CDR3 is TGTGCCAGCAGTTTATTCCTGGCGGGAGGATGGAATGAGCAGTTCTTC.

The CDR3 DNA reads TGCGCCAGCAGCTTGGGGCTGACAGGGGAGCTATACGAGCAGTACTTC. The encoded protein is CASSLGLTGELYEQYF. The chain joins TRBV5-1 to TRBJ2-7; 8 bases map to TRBD1. CDR3 length equals 16 residues. After removal of 0 bases from V and 4 bases from J, the junction contained 9 bases not matched to a gene. CDR1 SGHRS and CDR2 YFSETQ come from the germline V gene. Drawing the rest from reference TRBV5-1 and TRBJ2-7, the complete variable domain is KAGVTQTPRYLIKTRGQQVTLSCSPISGHRSVSWYQQTPGQGLQFLFEYFSETQRNKGNFPGRFSGRQFSNSRSEMNVSTLELGDSALYLCASSLGLTGELYEQYFGPGTRLTVT.

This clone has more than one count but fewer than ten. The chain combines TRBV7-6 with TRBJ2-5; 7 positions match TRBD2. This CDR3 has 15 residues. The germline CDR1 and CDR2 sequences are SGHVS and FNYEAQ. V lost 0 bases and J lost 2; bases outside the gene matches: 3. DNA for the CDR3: TGTGCCAGCAGCTTAGCCAGCGGGATGCAAGAGACCCAGTACTTC. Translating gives CASSLASGMQETQYF.

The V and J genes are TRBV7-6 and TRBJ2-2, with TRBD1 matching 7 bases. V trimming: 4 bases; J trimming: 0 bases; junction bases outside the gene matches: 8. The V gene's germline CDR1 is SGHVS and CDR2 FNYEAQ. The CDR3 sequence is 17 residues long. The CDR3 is CASSSDAGQANTGELFF. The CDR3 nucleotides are TGTGCCAGCAGCTCCGACGCAGGACAGGCGAACACCGGGGAGCTGTTTTTT.

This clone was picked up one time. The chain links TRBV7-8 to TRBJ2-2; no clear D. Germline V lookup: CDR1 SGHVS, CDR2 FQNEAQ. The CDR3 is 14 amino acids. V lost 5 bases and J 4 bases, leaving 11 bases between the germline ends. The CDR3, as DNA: TGTGCCAGCAGCCGAGGTTCGGGCACCGGGGAGCTGTTTTTT. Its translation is CASSRGSGTGELFF.

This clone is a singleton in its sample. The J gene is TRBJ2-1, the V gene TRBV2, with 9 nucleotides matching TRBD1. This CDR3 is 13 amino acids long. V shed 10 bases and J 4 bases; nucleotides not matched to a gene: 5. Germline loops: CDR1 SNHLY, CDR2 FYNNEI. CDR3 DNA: TGTGCCACCAGGACAGGGGTATACAATGAGCAGTTCTTC. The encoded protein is CATRTGVYNEQFF.

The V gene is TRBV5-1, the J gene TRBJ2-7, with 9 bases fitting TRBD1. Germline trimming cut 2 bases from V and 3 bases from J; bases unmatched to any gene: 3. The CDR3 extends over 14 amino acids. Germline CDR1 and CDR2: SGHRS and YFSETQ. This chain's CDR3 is CASSLQGAGYEQYF. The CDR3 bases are TGCGCCAGCAGCTTACAGGGGGCCGGCTACGAGCAGTACTTC.

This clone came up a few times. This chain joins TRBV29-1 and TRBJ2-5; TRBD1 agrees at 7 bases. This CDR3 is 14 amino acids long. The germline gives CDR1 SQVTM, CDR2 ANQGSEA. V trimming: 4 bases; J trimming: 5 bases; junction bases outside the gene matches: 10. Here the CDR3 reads CSVGRQGTGETQYF. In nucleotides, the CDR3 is TGCAGCGTTGGGCGACAGGGCACTGGGGAGACCCAGTACTTC.

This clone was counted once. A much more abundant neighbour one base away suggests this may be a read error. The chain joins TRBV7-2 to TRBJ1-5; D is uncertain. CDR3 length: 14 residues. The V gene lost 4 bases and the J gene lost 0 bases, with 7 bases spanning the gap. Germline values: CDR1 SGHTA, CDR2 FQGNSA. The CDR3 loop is CASSSYYSNQPQHF. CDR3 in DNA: TGTGCCAGCAGCTCCTACTATAGCAATCAGCCCCAGCATTTT.

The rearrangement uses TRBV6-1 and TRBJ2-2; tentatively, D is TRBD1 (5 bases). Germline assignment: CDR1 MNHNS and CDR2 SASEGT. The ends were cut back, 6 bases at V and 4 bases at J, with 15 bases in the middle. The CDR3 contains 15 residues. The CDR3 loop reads CASSLGVAVTGELFF. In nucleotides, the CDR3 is TGTGCCAGCAGCTTAGGGGTGGCGGTCACCGGGGAGCTGTTTTTT.

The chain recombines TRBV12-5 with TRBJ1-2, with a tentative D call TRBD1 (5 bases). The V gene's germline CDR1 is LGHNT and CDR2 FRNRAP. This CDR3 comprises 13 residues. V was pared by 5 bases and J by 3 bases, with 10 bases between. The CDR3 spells CASGGTQDYGYTF. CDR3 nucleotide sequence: TGTGCTAGTGGTGGGACTCAGGACTATGGCTACACCTTC.

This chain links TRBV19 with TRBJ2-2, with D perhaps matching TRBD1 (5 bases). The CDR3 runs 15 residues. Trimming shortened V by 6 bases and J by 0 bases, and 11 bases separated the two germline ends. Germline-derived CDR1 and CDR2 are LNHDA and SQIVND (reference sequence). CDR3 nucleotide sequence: TGTGCCAGTAGAGATCAGGGATCGAACACCGGGGAGCTGTTTTTT. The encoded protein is CASRDQGSNTGELFF.

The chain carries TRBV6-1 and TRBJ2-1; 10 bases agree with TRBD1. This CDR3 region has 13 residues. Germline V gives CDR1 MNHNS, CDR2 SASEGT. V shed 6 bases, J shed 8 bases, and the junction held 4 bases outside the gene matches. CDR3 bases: TGTGCCAGCAGAGGACAGGGGGTCCATGAGCAGTTCTTC. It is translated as CASRGQGVHEQFF.

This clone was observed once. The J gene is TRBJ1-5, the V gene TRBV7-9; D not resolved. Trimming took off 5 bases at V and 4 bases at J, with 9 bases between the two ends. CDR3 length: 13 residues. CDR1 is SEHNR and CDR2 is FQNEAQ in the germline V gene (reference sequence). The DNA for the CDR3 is TGTGCCAGCAGCAATGCGGGAAATCAGCCCCAGCATTTT. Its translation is CASSNAGNQPQHF.

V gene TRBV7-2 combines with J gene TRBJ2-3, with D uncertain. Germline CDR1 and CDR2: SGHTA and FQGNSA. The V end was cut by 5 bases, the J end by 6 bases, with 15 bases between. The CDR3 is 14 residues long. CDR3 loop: CASSRQTGEDTQYF. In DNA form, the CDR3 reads TGTGCCAGCAGCCGACAAACCGGCGAGGATACGCAGTATTTT. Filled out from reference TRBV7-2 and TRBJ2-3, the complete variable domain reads GAGVSQSPSNKVTEKGKDVELRCDPISGHTALYWYRQSLGQGLEFLIYFQGNSAPDKSGLPSDRFSAERTGGSVSTLTIQRTQQEDSAVYLCASSRQTGEDTQYFGPGTRLTVL.

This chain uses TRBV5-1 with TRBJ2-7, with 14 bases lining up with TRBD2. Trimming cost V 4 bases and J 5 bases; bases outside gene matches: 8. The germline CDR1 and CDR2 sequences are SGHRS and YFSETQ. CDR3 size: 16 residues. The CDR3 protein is CASSLTSGRADDEQYF. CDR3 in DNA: TGCGCCAGCAGCCTGACTAGCGGGAGGGCGGACGACGAGCAGTACTTC.

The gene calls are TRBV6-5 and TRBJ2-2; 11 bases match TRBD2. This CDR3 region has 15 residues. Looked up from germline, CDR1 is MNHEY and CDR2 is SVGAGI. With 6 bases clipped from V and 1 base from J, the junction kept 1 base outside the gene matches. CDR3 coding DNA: TGTGCCAGCAGACTAGCGGGAGTGAACACCGGGGAGCTGTTTTTT. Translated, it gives CASRLAGVNTGELFF.